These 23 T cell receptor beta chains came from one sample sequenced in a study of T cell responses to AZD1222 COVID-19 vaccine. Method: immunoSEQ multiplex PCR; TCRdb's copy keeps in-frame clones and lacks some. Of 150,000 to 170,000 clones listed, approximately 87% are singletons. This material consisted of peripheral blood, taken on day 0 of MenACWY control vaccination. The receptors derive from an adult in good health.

CDR3 loop: CASSLQANPEKLFF. DNA of the CDR3: TGTGCCAGCAGCCTGCAGGCTAACCCTGAAAAACTGTTTTTT. This chain connects TRBV5-4 to TRBJ1-4; D gene uncertain. The CDR3 consists of 14 residues. Germline V gene data show CDR1 as SGHNT and CDR2 as YYREEE (reference sequence). V was cut by 4 bases and J by 7 bases, with 14 bases left in between.

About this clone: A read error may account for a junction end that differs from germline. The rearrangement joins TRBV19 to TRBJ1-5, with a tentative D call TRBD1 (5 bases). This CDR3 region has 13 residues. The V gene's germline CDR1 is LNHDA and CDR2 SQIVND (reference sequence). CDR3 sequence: CAGSGGVGQPQHF. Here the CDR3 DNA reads TGTGCCGGTAGTGGGGGGGTTGGTCAGCCCCAGCATTTT.

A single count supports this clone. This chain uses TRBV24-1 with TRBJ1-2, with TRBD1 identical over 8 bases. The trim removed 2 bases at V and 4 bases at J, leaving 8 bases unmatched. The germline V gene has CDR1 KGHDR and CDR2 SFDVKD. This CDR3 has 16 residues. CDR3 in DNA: TGTGCCACCAGTGATTCCCAGGGGGCAGCGGTCTATGGCTACACCTTC. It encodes CATSDSQGAAVYGYTF.

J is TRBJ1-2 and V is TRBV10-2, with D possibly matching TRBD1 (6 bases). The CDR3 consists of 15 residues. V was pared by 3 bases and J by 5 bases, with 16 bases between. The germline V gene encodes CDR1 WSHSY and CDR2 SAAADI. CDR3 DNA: TGCGCCAGCAGTGAAAGGCGTAGGGGGGAATATGGCTACACCTTC. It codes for CASSERRRGEYGYTF.

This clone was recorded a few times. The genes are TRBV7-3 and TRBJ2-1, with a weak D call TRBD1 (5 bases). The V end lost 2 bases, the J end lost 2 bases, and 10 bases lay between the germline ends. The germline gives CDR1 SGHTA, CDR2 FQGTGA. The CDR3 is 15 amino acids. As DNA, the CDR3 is TGTGCCAGCAGCTTAGAGCCAGGGACCTACAATGAGCAGTTCTTC. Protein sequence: CASSLEPGTYNEQFF.

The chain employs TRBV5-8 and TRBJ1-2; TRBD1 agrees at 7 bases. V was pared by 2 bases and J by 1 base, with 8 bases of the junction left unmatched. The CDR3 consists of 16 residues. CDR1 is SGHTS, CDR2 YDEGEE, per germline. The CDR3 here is CASSFPDRDNNYGYTF. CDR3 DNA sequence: TGTGCCAGCAGCTTTCCTGACAGGGATAATAACTATGGCTACACCTTC.

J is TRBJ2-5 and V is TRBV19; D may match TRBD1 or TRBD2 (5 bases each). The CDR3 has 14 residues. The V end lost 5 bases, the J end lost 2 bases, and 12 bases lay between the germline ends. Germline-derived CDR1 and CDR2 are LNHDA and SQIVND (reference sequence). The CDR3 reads CASSGRDGQETQYF. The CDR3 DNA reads TGTGCCAGTAGTGGCCGGGACGGACAAGAGACCCAGTACTTC.

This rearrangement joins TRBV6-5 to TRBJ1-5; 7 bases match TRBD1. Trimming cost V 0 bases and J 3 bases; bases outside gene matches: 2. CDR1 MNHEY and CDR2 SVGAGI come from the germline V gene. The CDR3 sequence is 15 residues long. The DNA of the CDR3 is TGTGCCAGCAGTTACTCGGGACAGACCAATCAGCCCCAGCATTTT. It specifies CASSYSGQTNQPQHF.

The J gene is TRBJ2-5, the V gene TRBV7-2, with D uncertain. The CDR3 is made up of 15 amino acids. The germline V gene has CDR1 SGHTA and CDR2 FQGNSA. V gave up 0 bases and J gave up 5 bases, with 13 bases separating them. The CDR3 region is CASSLARSFGETQYF. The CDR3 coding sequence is TGTGCCAGCAGCTTAGCGCGGTCTTTTGGGGAGACCCAGTACTTC.

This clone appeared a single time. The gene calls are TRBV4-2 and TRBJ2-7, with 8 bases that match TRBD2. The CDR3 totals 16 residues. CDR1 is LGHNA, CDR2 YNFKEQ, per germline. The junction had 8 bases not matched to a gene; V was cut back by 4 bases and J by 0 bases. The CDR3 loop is CASSPNSGVSSYEQYF. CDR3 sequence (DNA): TGTGCCAGCAGCCCCAATAGCGGGGTTAGCTCCTACGAGCAGTACTTC.

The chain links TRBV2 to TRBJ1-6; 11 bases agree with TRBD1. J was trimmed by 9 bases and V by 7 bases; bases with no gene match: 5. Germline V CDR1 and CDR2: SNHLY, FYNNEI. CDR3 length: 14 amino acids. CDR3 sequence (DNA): TGTGCCAGCACCGGGACAGGGGGTGCTTCACCCCTCCACTTT. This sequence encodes CASTGTGGASPLHF. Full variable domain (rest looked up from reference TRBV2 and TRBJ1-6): EPEVTQTPSHQVTQMGQEVILRCVPISNHLYFYWYRQILGQKVEFLVSFYNNEISEKSEIFDDQFSVERPDGSNFTLKIRSTKLEDSAMYFCASTGTGGASPLHFGNGTRLTVT.

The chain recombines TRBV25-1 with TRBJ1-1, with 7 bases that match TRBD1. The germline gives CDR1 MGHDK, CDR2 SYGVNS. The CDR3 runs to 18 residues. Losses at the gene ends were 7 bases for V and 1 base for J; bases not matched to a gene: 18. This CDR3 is CASKSSGAGGLWNTEAFF. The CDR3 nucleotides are TGTGCCAGCAAAAGCTCCGGGGCAGGGGGATTATGGAACACTGAAGCTTTCTTT.

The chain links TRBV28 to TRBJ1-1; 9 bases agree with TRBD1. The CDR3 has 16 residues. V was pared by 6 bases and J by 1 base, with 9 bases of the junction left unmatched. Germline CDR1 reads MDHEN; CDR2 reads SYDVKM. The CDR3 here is CASRPGTGRGNTEAFF. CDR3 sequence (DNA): TGTGCCAGCAGGCCCGGGACAGGGAGGGGGAACACTGAAGCTTTCTTT.

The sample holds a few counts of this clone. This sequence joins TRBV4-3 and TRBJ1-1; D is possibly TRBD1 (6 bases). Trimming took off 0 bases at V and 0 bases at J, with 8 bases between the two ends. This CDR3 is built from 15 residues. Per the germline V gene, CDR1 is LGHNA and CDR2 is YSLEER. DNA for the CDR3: TGCGCCAGCAGCCAAGAACAGGGCATGAACACTGAAGCTTTCTTT. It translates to CASSQEQGMNTEAFF.

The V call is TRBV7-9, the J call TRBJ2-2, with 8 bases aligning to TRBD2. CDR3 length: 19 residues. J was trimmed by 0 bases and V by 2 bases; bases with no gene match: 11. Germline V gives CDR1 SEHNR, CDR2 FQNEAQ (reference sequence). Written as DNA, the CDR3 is TGTGCCAGCAGCTTACGTGCTAGCGGGCGTTTCCCGAACACCGGGGAGCTGTTTTTT. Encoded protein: CASSLRASGRFPNTGELFF. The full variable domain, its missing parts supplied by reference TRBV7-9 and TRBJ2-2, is DTGVSQNPRHKITKRGQNVTFRCDPISEHNRLYWYRQTLGQGPEFLTYFQNEAQLEKSRLLSDRFSAERPKGSFSTLEIQRTEQGDSAMYLCASSLRASGRFPNTGELFFGEGSRLTVL.

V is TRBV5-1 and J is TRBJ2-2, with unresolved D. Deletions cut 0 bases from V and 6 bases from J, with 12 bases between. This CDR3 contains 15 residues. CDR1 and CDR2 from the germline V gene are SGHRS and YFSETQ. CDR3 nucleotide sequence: TGCGCCAGCAGCTTGGATTCGAACTTAGCCGGGGAGCTGTTTTTT. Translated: CASSLDSNLAGELFF.

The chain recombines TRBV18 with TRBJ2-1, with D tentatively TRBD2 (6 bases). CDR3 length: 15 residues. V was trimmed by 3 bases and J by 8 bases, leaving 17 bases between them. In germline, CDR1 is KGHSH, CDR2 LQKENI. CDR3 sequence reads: CASSPLGGTSDEQFF. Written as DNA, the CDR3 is TGTGCCAGCTCACCGTTGGGCGGGACTTCGGATGAGCAGTTCTTC.

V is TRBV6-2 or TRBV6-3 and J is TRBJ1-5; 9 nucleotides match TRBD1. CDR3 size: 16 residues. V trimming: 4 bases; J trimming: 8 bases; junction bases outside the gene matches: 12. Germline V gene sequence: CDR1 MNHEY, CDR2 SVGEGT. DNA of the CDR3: TGTGCCAGCAGTTTTGGGACAGGGCTCTTGGGGAAGCCCCAGCATTTT. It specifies CASSFGTGLLGKPQHF.

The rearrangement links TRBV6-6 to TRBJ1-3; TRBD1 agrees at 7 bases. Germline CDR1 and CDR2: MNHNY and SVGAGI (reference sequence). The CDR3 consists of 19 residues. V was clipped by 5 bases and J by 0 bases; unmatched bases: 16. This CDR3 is CASSLRTGTKASSGNTIYF. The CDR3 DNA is TGTGCCAGCAGTCTACGGACAGGAACCAAAGCAAGCTCTGGAAACACCATATATTTT.

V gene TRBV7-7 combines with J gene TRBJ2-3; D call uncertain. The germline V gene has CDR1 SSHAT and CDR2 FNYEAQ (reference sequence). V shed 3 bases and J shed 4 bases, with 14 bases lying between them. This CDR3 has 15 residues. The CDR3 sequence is CASSFGPSGADTQYF. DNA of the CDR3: TGTGCCAGCAGCTTCGGGCCCTCTGGGGCAGATACGCAGTATTTT.

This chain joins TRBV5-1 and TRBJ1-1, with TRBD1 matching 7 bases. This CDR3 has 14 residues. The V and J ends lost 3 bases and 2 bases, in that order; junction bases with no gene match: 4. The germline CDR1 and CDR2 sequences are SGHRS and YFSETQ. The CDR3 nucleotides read TGCGCCAGCAGCTCGGGACAGCCAAACACTGAAGCTTTCTTT. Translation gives CASSSGQPNTEAFF.

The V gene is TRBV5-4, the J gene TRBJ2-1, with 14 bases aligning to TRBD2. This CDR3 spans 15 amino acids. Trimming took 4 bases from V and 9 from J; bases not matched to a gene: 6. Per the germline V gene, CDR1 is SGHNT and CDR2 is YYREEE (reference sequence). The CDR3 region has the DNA TGTGCCAGCAGCCTCCGACTAGCGGGGGGGGGTGAGCAGTTCTTC. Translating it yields CASSLRLAGGGEQFF.

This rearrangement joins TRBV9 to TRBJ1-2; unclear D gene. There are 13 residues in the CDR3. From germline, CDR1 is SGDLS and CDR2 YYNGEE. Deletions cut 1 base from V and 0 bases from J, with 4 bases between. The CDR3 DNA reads TGTGCCAGCAGCGTATCAGCTAACTATGGCTACACCTTC. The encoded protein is CASSVSANYGYTF.